This TCR beta chain was retrieved from a study of OX40 agonist ivuxolimab in advanced cancers. Points from the study as a whole: Relative to CD4+, CD8+ T cells held more expanded clones on average.

V gave up 0 bases and J gave up 4 bases, with 6 bases separating them. There are 14 residues in the CDR3. The germline V gene encodes CDR1 SGHTA and CDR2 FQGTGA. This clone showed up just a few times. Its antigen is as yet unknown. Samples were taken at baseline and on day 1 of cycles 4 and 7. Some clones are missing from TCRdb's copy, which holds only in-frame ones; the method was immunoSEQ multiplex PCR. The sample lists about 53,000 clones; roughly four fifths were seen once. The sequence came from an adult with an advanced solid tumor such as melanoma, head and neck, liver or kidney cancer. The V gene is TRBV7-3, the J gene TRBJ2-2; D not certain. The sample here was CD4+ or CD8+ T cells sorted from blood, taken in a trial of the OX40 agonist ivuxolimab. In DNA form, the CDR3 reads TGTGCCAGCAGCTTAACCTTCCGCACCGGGGAGCTGTTTTTT. Translated, it gives CASSLTFRTGELFF. The full variable domain, with the rest looked up from reference TRBV7-3 and TRBJ2-2, is GAGVSQTPSNKVTEKGKYVELRCDPISGHTALYWYRQSLGQGPEFLIYFQGTGAADDSGLPNDRFFAVRPEGSVSTLKIQRTERGDSAVYLCASSLTFRTGELFFGEGSRLTVL.